The 23 T cell receptor beta chains listed next were all sequenced from one sample in a study of cytomegalovirus exposure and HLA in healthy donors. Data came from immunoSEQ multiplex PCR; TCRdb stores just in-frame clones and leaves some out. The sample holds about 98,000 clones; about 90% are singletons and the top ten take less than 7.5%. Material: PBMCs. The source is a man between 18 and 29 years old in good health and CMV-seropositive.

The genes are TRBV11-2 and TRBJ2-7; D remains unclear. CDR1 SGHAT and CDR2 FQNNGV come from the germline V gene. Trimming shortened V by 4 bases and J by 7 bases, and 14 bases separated the two germline ends. CDR3 length equals 13 residues. CDR3 sequence (DNA): TGTGCCAGCAGCTCAATTAGCCGGCAAGAGCAGTACTTC. Protein product: CASSSISRQEQYF.

The CDR3 reads CSVEWARWGGDETQYF. Written as DNA, the CDR3 is TGCAGCGTTGAGTGGGCCCGGTGGGGGGGCGATGAGACCCAGTACTTC. The chain is built from TRBV29-1 and TRBJ2-5, with D perhaps matching TRBD2 (7 bases). Trimming cost V 3 bases and J 5 bases, with 22 bases left between them. Germline assignment: CDR1 SQVTM and CDR2 ANQGSEA. This CDR3 is 16 amino acids long.

The chain recombines TRBV4-3 with TRBJ2-3; D unresolved. The CDR3 totals 12 residues. CDR1 and CDR2 from the germline V gene are LGHNA and YSLEER. Trimming pared 4 bases from V and 4 bases from J, leaving 6 bases between. The CDR3 here is CASSRKSDTQYF. The CDR3 nucleotides are TGCGCCAGCAGCCGTAAATCAGATACGCAGTATTTT.

This sequence joins TRBV2 and TRBJ2-7; 7 bases are a match to TRBD2. V shed 4 bases and J 1 base; nucleotides not matched to a gene: 7. The CDR3 totals 15 residues. CDR1 and CDR2 (germline): SNHLY, FYNNEI. As DNA, the CDR3 is TGTGCCAGCAGTGTTGAGGCTAGCGGTTCCTACGAGCAGTACTTC. Translated, it gives CASSVEASGSYEQYF.

This clone occurred a few times. This chain links TRBV7-9 with TRBJ2-7, with 8 bases identical to TRBD1. The CDR3 loop spans 16 amino acids. The trim removed 4 bases at V and 3 bases at J, leaving 11 bases unmatched. Per the germline V gene, CDR1 is SEHNR and CDR2 is FQNEAQ (reference sequence). As DNA, the CDR3 is TGTGCCAGCAGCTCGCTTGACAGGGGCGGGAACTACGAGCAGTACTTC. The encoded protein is CASSSLDRGGNYEQYF.

V and J are TRBV15 and TRBJ2-7, with 14 bases fitting TRBD2. The CDR3 runs 18 residues. Losses at the gene ends were 0 bases for V and 4 bases for J; bases not matched to a gene: 8. The V gene's germline CDR1 is LNHNV and CDR2 YYDKDF (reference sequence). CDR3 in DNA: TGTGCCACCAGCAGAGATTTGAGACTAGCGGGGGGGCAGTACGAGCAGTACTTC. This codes for CATSRDLRLAGGQYEQYF.

V is TRBV18 and J is TRBJ1-1, with D possibly matching TRBD1 (6 bases). This CDR3 has 16 amino acids. Germline CDR1 reads KGHSH; CDR2 reads LQKENI. V was cut by 3 bases and J by 4 bases, with 18 bases left in between. CDR3 region: CASSPASGGASTEAFF. The CDR3, as DNA: TGTGCCAGCTCACCCGCGTCTGGGGGGGCGAGCACTGAAGCTTTCTTT.

This chain connects TRBV6-5 to TRBJ1-3, with 7 bases fitting TRBD1. Losses at the gene ends were 0 bases for V and 2 bases for J; bases not matched to a gene: 1. This CDR3 has 15 residues. From germline, CDR1 is MNHEY and CDR2 SVGAGI. The CDR3 DNA is TGTGCCAGCAGTTACTCAACAGGGGCTGGAAACACCATATATTTT. Protein product: CASSYSTGAGNTIYF.

J is TRBJ2-1 and V is TRBV10-2, with D hard to call. This CDR3 has 12 amino acids. Germline lookup yields CDR1 WSHSY and CDR2 SAAADI. Trimming removed 6 bases at V and 7 bases at J, with 10 bases between. The CDR3 sequence: CASREPQNEQFF. CDR3 sequence (DNA): TGCGCCAGCAGGGAGCCCCAAAATGAGCAGTTCTTC.

This clone was found a few times. This CDR3 is CASSHRENSPLHF. As DNA, the CDR3 is TGTGCCAGCAGTCACAGGGAAAATTCACCCCTCCACTTT. The chain couples TRBV6-5 to TRBJ1-6; D is perhaps TRBD1 (6 bases). Trimming removed 5 bases from V and 7 bases from J, with 9 bases in between. CDR3 length equals 13 residues. Germline values: CDR1 MNHEY, CDR2 SVGAGI.

This clone was recorded only once. The rearrangement joins TRBV25-1 to TRBJ2-2; 8 bases map to TRBD2. The CDR3 covers 15 residues. V dropped 7 bases and J dropped 6; count of bases not matched to a gene: 10. CDR1 is MGHDK, CDR2 SYGVNS, per germline. The CDR3 is CASITSGSDAGELFF. CDR3 in DNA: TGTGCCAGCATTACAAGCGGGAGCGACGCCGGGGAGCTGTTTTTT.

As regards this clone: The same CDR3 can be traced to other DNA sequences in this sample. The chain couples TRBV4-3 to TRBJ1-5; unclear D gene. The CDR3 loop spans 13 amino acids. V lost 2 bases, J lost 5 bases, and 7 bases lay in between. Germline V CDR1 and CDR2: LGHNA, YSLEER. DNA of the CDR3: TGCGCCAGCAGCCAAAGAACGGATCAGCCCCAGCATTTT. Translated, it gives CASSQRTDQPQHF.

The genes are TRBV15 and TRBJ1-4; perhaps TRBD1 as D (5 bases). The V gene lost 4 bases and the J gene lost 0 bases, with 12 bases spanning the gap. The CDR3 sequence is 16 residues long. CDR1 is LNHNV and CDR2 is YYDKDF in the germline V gene (reference sequence). CDR3 loop: CATSIADIATNEKLFF. The DNA of the CDR3 is TGTGCCACCAGCATAGCGGACATAGCAACTAATGAAAAACTGTTTTTT.

This clone has more than one count but fewer than ten. The chain is built from TRBV11-3 and TRBJ1-1; TRBD1 matches 9 bases. The CDR3 runs 15 residues. Germline CDR1 and CDR2: SGHNT and YENEEA. With V trimmed by 5 bases and J by 7 bases, 11 bases remained unmatched. The chain's CDR3 is CASSPNPPDRGEAFF. The CDR3 bases are TGTGCCAGCAGCCCCAACCCTCCGGACAGGGGTGAAGCTTTCTTT.

The V and J genes are TRBV4-3 and TRBJ2-2; the D is unclear. V was trimmed by 4 bases and J by 2 bases, leaving 8 bases between them. From germline, CDR1 is LGHNA and CDR2 YSLEER. The CDR3 is made up of 14 amino acids. The CDR3 protein is CASSPGPNTGELFF. The CDR3 DNA reads TGCGCCAGCAGCCCTGGCCCCAACACCGGGGAGCTGTTTTTT.

V gene TRBV19 combines with J gene TRBJ1-4; 8 positions match TRBD1. The CDR3 loop spans 16 amino acids. CDR1 LNHDA and CDR2 SQIVND come from the germline V gene (reference sequence). J was trimmed by 4 bases and V by 4 bases; bases with no gene match: 8. The CDR3 spells CASSTAGQGRNEKLFF. CDR3 DNA sequence: TGTGCCAGTAGTACGGCCGGACAGGGCCGTAATGAAAAACTGTTTTTT.

This chain joins TRBV6-5 and TRBJ1-1; D uncertain. This CDR3 has 15 residues. Trimming stripped 8 bases from V and 1 base from J, with 17 bases between. Germline-derived CDR1 and CDR2 are MNHEY and SVGAGI. In nucleotides, the CDR3 is TGTGCCAGCTGCGCGGCGGACTGCTCGAACACTGAAGCTTTCTTT. This encodes CASCAADCSNTEAFF.

The rearrangement joins TRBV9 to TRBJ2-1; TRBD2 might be the D (6 bases). V shed 2 bases and J shed 0 bases, with 9 bases lying between them. Germline CDR1 SGDLS, CDR2 YYNGEE. This CDR3 is 15 amino acids long. The CDR3 here is CASSVLASSYNEQFF. CDR3 nucleotide sequence: TGTGCCAGCAGCGTCCTAGCGTCCTCCTACAATGAGCAGTTCTTC.

The rearrangement links TRBV6-1 to TRBJ2-7; possible D gene TRBD2, 5 bases. The germline V and J ends were trimmed by 6 bases and 11 bases, with 23 bases remaining between them. The CDR3 totals 14 residues. The germline V gene encodes CDR1 MNHNS and CDR2 SASEGT. CDR3 DNA sequence: TGTGCCAGCAGACCGGGTCAGAGTTTTTCGGAGGAGTACTTC. Amino acid sequence: CASRPGQSFSEEYF.

The chain uses TRBV4-3 and TRBJ1-1; D is unresolved. The CDR3 has 16 amino acids. Germline values: CDR1 LGHNA, CDR2 YSLEER. V lost 0 bases and J 5 bases, leaving 16 bases between the germline ends. For the CDR3, the DNA is TGCGCCAGCAGCCAAGATTTTGGAGTCTCTGGGACTGAAGCTTTCTTT. The encoded protein is CASSQDFGVSGTEAFF.

The chain has TRBV9 and TRBJ2-3; 7 nucleotides align to TRBD2. Trimming at V came to 4 bases and at J to 4 bases, leaving 6 bases not matched to a gene. The CDR3 is 14 residues long. Looked up from germline, CDR1 is SGDLS and CDR2 is YYNGEE. The CDR3 sequence: CASSTMGGADTQYF. The CDR3 DNA is TGTGCCAGCAGCACGATGGGGGGGGCAGATACGCAGTATTTT.

The chain is built from TRBV20-1 and TRBJ1-2; D is undetermined. The CDR3 runs to 11 residues. The V gene's germline CDR1 is DFQATT and CDR2 SNEGSKA (reference sequence). V gave up 6 bases and J gave up 7 bases, with 12 bases separating them. The CDR3: CSATFFSGYTF. DNA for the CDR3: TGCAGTGCCACGTTTTTCAGTGGCTACACCTTC.

The gene calls are TRBV5-1 and TRBJ1-2, with TRBD1 identical over 9 bases. The V gene's germline CDR1 is SGHRS and CDR2 YFSETQ. Trimming took 4 bases from V and 8 from J; bases not matched to a gene: 6. This CDR3 comprises 13 residues. Here the CDR3 DNA reads TGCGCCAGCAGCGCCCAAGGACAGGGGGGCTACACCTTC. This encodes CASSAQGQGGYTF.